Below are 8 T cell receptor beta chains sequenced from a single sample in a study of blood T cell repertoires in COVID-19 (dated by TCRdb to the early 2020s). The library was prepared using the immunoSEQ multiplex PCR assay. In TCRdb, the immuneACCESS table is reduced to in-frame sequences with V and J assigned. These tables do not hold every clone; where another copy was compared, an unresolved V gene accounts for under half, and the others remain unexplained. This sample has about 14,000 clones in its table, and 60% to 75% of those were observed once. 9.7% of the sample belongs to the ten largest clones. The sample taken for sequencing was peripheral blood. The source is a man aged 65-85 years with acute or convalescent COVID-19.

The chain is built from TRBV4-3 and TRBJ2-3; unclear D gene. The CDR3 is made up of 16 amino acids. Deletions cut 2 bases from V and 0 bases from J, with 12 bases between. The germline V gene has CDR1 LGHNA and CDR2 YSLEER. DNA for the CDR3: TGCGCCAGCAGCCAATACTTCGGAGTGAGCACAGATACGCAGTATTTT. It codes for CASSQYFGVSTDTQYF.

This clone came up a few times. This chain connects TRBV7-3 to TRBJ1-6; D uncertain. Trimming cost V 4 bases and J 4 bases, with 5 bases left between them. This CDR3 is built from 13 residues. CDR1 and CDR2 from the germline V gene are SGHTA and FQGTGA. CDR3 sequence: CASSSEYNSPLHF. The CDR3 nucleotides are TGTGCCAGCAGCTCGGAGTATAATTCACCCCTCCACTTT. The full variable domain, with the rest looked up from reference TRBV7-3 and TRBJ1-6, is GAGVSQTPSNKVTEKGKYVELRCDPISGHTALYWYRQSLGQGPEFLIYFQGTGAADDSGLPNDRFFAVRPEGSVSTLKIQRTERGDSAVYLCASSSEYNSPLHFGNGTRLTVT.

This chain joins TRBV6-4 and TRBJ2-1, with 10 positions matching TRBD2. V trimming: 6 bases; J trimming: 8 bases; junction bases outside the gene matches: 7. The CDR3 has 14 amino acids. From germline, CDR1 is MRHNA and CDR2 SNTAGT. CDR3 loop: CASSTSGTSDEQFF. The CDR3 DNA is TGTGCCAGCAGCACTTCCGGGACTAGCGATGAGCAGTTCTTC.

V is TRBV3-1 (or the pseudogene TRBV3-2) and J is TRBJ2-7; D gene unclear. The germline V and J ends were trimmed by 8 bases and 3 bases, with 20 bases remaining between them. This CDR3 has 15 amino acids. Germline CDR1 is LGHDT and CDR2 is YNNKEL (reference sequence). Written as DNA, the CDR3 is TGTGCCAGCCGTCCGGGTCCTCCTACGGACTACGAGCAGTACTTC. As protein: CASRPGPPTDYEQYF.

Turning to this clone: Mismatch with germline at one junction end may stem from a read error. V usage is TRBV28 and J usage is TRBJ2-7; 9 bases are a match to TRBD2. Looked up from germline, CDR1 is MDHEN and CDR2 is SYDVKM. The CDR3 totals 15 residues. CDR3 nucleotide sequence: TGTGCCAGCAGTTCATTTAAGGGCGGCGGGAGGGCCATAAACTTC. It codes for CASSSFKGGGRAINF.

The CDR3 reads CASSITDRVGTDTQYF. The CDR3 region has the DNA TGTGCCAGCAGTATTACGGACAGGGTTGGCACAGATACGCAGTATTTT. The chain carries TRBV27 and TRBJ2-3, with TRBD1 identical over 8 bases. Germline CDR1 and CDR2: MNHEY and SMNVEV (reference sequence). J gave up 1 base and V 5 bases, and 8 bases lay outside the gene matches. This CDR3 region has 16 residues.

V and J are TRBV6-6 and TRBJ1-4, with unresolved D. Trimming shortened V by 0 bases and J by 4 bases, and 9 bases separated the two germline ends. From germline, CDR1 is MNHNY and CDR2 SVGAGI (reference sequence). This CDR3 is 15 amino acids long. The CDR3 DNA reads TGTGCCAGCAGTTACTCTGGGAGGGATAATGAAAAACTGTTTTTT. It is translated as CASSYSGRDNEKLFF.

CDR3 sequence (DNA): TGTGCCAGCAGGACTCTTCCGGGAGGGCCGGACACCGGGGAGCTGTTTTTT. Its translation is CASRTLPGGPDTGELFF. The rearrangement joins TRBV28 to TRBJ2-2; the match to TRBD2 covers 8 bases. With V trimmed by 6 bases and J by 3 bases, 12 bases remained unmatched. This CDR3 is 17 amino acids long. Germline V gene lookup returns CDR1 MDHEN and CDR2 SYDVKM.